A selection of T cell receptor beta chains follows, all from one sample in a study of blood T cell repertoires in COVID-19. Profiling relied on immunoSEQ multiplex PCR, and the TCRdb table lists in-frame clones only, not all of them. Here the sample spans about 36,000 clones, around four fifths being singletons. Sequenced: peripheral blood. The receptors were sampled from a human donor in a cohort sampled during active COVID-19. CDR3s include the opening cysteine and the closing phenylalanine or tryptophan. D genes are given only for firm matches. The size field is filled for only some rows; it gives once, few, many or a size class.

v_call	j_call	clone_size	d_call	cdr3_nt	cdr3_aa
TRBV11-2	TRBJ2-1	-	-	TGTGCCAGCAGCTCTTACTGGTATTACAATGAGCAGTTCTTC	CASSSYWYYNEQFF
TRBV7-9	TRBJ2-7	-	TRBD1	TGTGCCAGCAGCTCACCCGATACAGGGGGAAGCTACGAGCAGTACTTC	CASSSPDTGGSYEQYF
TRBV7-3	TRBJ2-3	-	TRBD2	TGTGCCAGCAGCTTAACCTCGGGACTAGCGGGGGGCACAGATACGCAGTATTTT	CASSLTSGLAGGTDTQYF
TRBV7-3	TRBJ2-5	-	TRBD2	TGTGCCAGCAGCTTAACGCTAGCGGGGGGCGGCGAGACCCAGTACTTC	CASSLTLAGGGETQYF
TRBV18	TRBJ1-1	-	-	TGTGCCAGCTCACCACTGGTGGCGGCAACTGAAGCTTTCTTT	CASSPLVAATEAFF
TRBV4-2	TRBJ1-4	-	-	TGTGCCAGCAGCCCAAGCAGGCTGGGTTCAACTAATGAAAAACTGTTTTTT	CASSPSRLGSTNEKLFF
TRBV3-1/TRBV3-2	TRBJ1-2	-	TRBD1	TGTGCCAGCAGTTTCTCAGGGGGAAGTTATGGCTACACCTTC	CASSFSGGSYGYTF
TRBV29-1	TRBJ2-7	-	TRBD1	TGCAGCGTCGCCGGGACAGTTGTAGGGGCCTCCGTCTACGAGCAGTACTTC	CSVAGTVVGASVYEQYF
TRBV2	TRBJ2-1	-	TRBD1	TGTGCCGGCGCCCCCGGGACAGGGAATGAGCAGTTCTTC	CAGAPGTGNEQFF
TRBV5-4	TRBJ1-1	-	-	TGTGCCAGCAGCCTGAACAGGGCCACGACTGAAGCTTTCTTT	CASSLNRATTEAFF
TRBV27	TRBJ1-2	-	-	TGTGCCAGCAGTTTATCAGGTTGGAGTTATGGCTACACCTTC	CASSLSGWSYGYTF
TRBV5-4	TRBJ2-4	-	TRBD2	TGTGCCAGCAGCAGCGGCGGGGGGGCCTTGAACAAAAACATTCAGTACTTC	CASSSGGGALNKNIQYF
TRBV4-1	TRBJ2-7	-	TRBD1	TGCGCCAGCAGCAAAAGACAGGCTGGGACAGGGTGGGACGAGCAGTACTTC	CASSKRQAGTGWDEQYF
TRBV28	TRBJ2-5	-	TRBD1	TGTGCCAGCAGTTTGGTAGGGGGCGTGGGGTACTTC	CASSLVGGVGYF
TRBV4-1	TRBJ2-1	few	TRBD2	TGCGCCAGCAGCCAGAAAGCAGACGGGGGGGTTGATGAGCAGTTCTTC	CASSQKADGGVDEQFF
TRBV6-5	TRBJ1-4	-	-	TGTGCCAGCGGCGGGTTCCCAGCAACTAATGAAAAACTGTTTTTT	CASGGFPATNEKLFF
TRBV7-9	TRBJ1-2	-	TRBD1	TGTGCCAGCAGCCAAACCTACAGGGGCCCCGACGCTAACTATGGCTACACCTTC	CASSQTYRGPDANYGYTF
TRBV5-6	TRBJ1-4	-	-	TGTGCCAGCGGCACAGGAGTTGCAACTAATGAAAAACTGTTTTTT	CASGTGVATNEKLFF
TRBV6-5	TRBJ2-7	-	-	TGTGCCAGCCTACAGAATCGGCGGCAGTACTTC	CASLQNRRQYF
TRBV7-2	TRBJ1-4	-	-	TGTGCCAGCAGCTTCACCCAGGGTGAAAAACTGTTTTTT	CASSFTQGEKLFF
TRBV5-4	TRBJ2-2	-	-	TGTGCCAGCAGCGGGGGGCGTGGCGGGGGTAGGACCGGGGAGCTGTTTTTT	CASSGGRGGGRTGELFF
TRBV2	TRBJ1-1	-	TRBD1	TGTGCCAGCAGTTCTAGACAGGGGTGGAGCACTGAAGCTTTCTTT	CASSSRQGWSTEAFF
TRBV6-6	TRBJ1-6	few	-	TGTGCCAGCATACAGGGTCACTCCTATAATTCACCCCTCCACTTT	CASIQGHSYNSPLHF
TRBV28	TRBJ2-1	-	-	TGTGCCAGCATTTCCCGGACAGATTACAATGAGCAGTTCTTC	CASISRTDYNEQFF
TRBV19	TRBJ1-5	few	-	TGTGCCAGTAGTATGGGGCCCCTAGGGCCCCAGCATTTT	CASSMGPLGPQHF
TRBV27	TRBJ1-5	-	-	TGTGCCAGCAGTTTATTAGCGGGGCGAGGGAGCAATCAGCCCCAGCATTTT	CASSLLAGRGSNQPQHF
TRBV19	TRBJ2-5	-	TRBD1	TGTGCCAGTAGTGCCGCCGGGACAGGGGGGGGGACCCAGTACTTC	CASSAAGTGGGTQYF
TRBV5-4	TRBJ2-1	-	-	TGTGCCAGCAGCTTGGATACGAGGAATGAGCAGTTCTTC	CASSLDTRNEQFF
TRBV2	TRBJ2-7	-	-	TGTGCCAGCAGTGAACGGTACGAGCAGTACTTC	CASSERYEQYF
TRBV7-2	TRBJ1-6	-	-	TGTGCCAGCAGTCCGTCAGTCAATAATTCACCCCTCCACTTT	CASSPSVNNSPLHF
TRBV7-9	TRBJ2-2	-	TRBD2	TGTGCCAGCAGCCCCCTTCGGGGAGCGGGGGGGCAGATGAAGGAGCTGTTTTTT	CASSPLRGAGGQMKELFF
TRBV11-3	TRBJ1-3	-	-	TGTGCCAGCAGCTTTGGAGTGGGTGGAAACACCATATATTTT	CASSFGVGGNTIYF
TRBV2	TRBJ2-7	-	-	TGTGCCAGCAGTGACTTAACGGTCTCCTACGAGCAGTACTTC	CASSDLTVSYEQYF
TRBV4-3	TRBJ2-5	-	-	TGCGCCAGCAGCCCTGGGGTAAGAAACAGGGAAGAGACCCAGTACTTC	CASSPGVRNREETQYF
TRBV19	TRBJ2-2	few	TRBD2	TGTGCCAGTAGTGCGGGACTAGCGGCTACCGGGGAGCTGTTTTTT	CASSAGLAATGELFF
TRBV6-5	TRBJ2-5	-	-	TGTGCCAGCGAAAGGGGGGGAAAACAAGAGACCCAGTACTTC	CASERGGKQETQYF
TRBV7-2	TRBJ2-7	-	-	TGTGCCAGCAGCTTAGGTGGTCTACTCTACGAGCAGTACTTC	CASSLGGLLYEQYF
TRBV5-5	TRBJ1-2	-	TRBD1	TGTGCCAGCAGCTCACCGAGGACAGGGGGGAATGGCTACACCTTC	CASSSPRTGGNGYTF
TRBV7-9	TRBJ1-1	-	TRBD1	TGTGCCAGCAGTCTCGCTCGTTTTGGACAGGGGGCTACTGAAGCTTTCTTT	CASSLARFGQGATEAFF
TRBV30	TRBJ1-2	-	-	TGTGCCTGGGAACTACAGGGTACCTATGGCTACACCTTC	CAWELQGTYGYTF
TRBV19	TRBJ1-1	-	TRBD1	TGTGCCACTGGGGACAGTGTCCCTGAAGCTTTCTTT	CATGDSVPEAFF
TRBV14	TRBJ2-7	-	-	TGTGCCAGCAGCCAAGAGGAGAACTCCTACGAGCAGTACTTC	CASSQEENSYEQYF
TRBV7-2	TRBJ2-5	-	TRBD2	TGTGCCAGCAGTAATGGGCGGGGGGGGACAGAGACCCAGTACTTC	CASSNGRGGTETQYF
TRBV19	TRBJ1-2	-	TRBD1	TGTGCCAGTGACTCGGACAGGGGAGTCTATGGCTACACCTTC	CASDSDRGVYGYTF
TRBV18	TRBJ2-5	-	-	TGTGCCAGCTCGAGTACCCAAGAGACCCAGTACTTC	CASSSTQETQYF
TRBV18	TRBJ1-2	-	TRBD1	TGTGCCAGCTCAGAGAGCTCAGGGGGCACTGGCTACACCTTC	CASSESSGGTGYTF
TRBV5-1	TRBJ2-2	-	-	TGCGCCAGCAGCTTGGTTTCAGTCACAGCCGCCGGGGAGCTGTTTTTT	CASSLVSVTAAGELFF
TRBV9	TRBJ1-3	-	TRBD1	TGTGCCAGCAGCACACAGGGGGGACACTCTGGAAACACCATATATTTT	CASSTQGGHSGNTIYF
TRBV18	TRBJ2-7	-	-	TGTGCCAGCTCACAAGTCGGGGAGCCGCGTGAGCAGTACTTC	CASSQVGEPREQYF
TRBV7-2	TRBJ2-5	-	TRBD2	TGTGCCAGCAGCTCTCCACTAGCGGGGGGGCTGGAGACCCAGTACTTC	CASSSPLAGGLETQYF
TRBV5-6	TRBJ1-5	-	-	TGTGCCAGCAGCCCCGCCGGAGGCCAGCCCCAGCATTTT	CASSPAGGQPQHF